This T cell receptor (beta chain) appears in the sequencing data of a study of T cell changes during pregnancy in multiple sclerosis. The CDR3 is 16 residues long. CDR1 and CDR2 (germline): SGHTA, FQGTGA. The V gene end was trimmed by 2 bases and the J gene end by 4 bases; junction bases not matched to a gene: 8. Sequenced by immunoSEQ multiplex PCR; TCRdb stores in-frame clones only, minus some. The sample holds 60,000 to 80,000 clones, approximately 91% seen once. J is TRBJ2-3 and V is TRBV7-3; 8 bases are shared with TRBD2. This clonotype was sampled from a female donor with multiple sclerosis, enrolled in a pregnancy study. The sample consisted of peripheral blood, taken before pregnancy. The CDR3 DNA sequence: TGTGCCAGCAGCTTACAAGCGGGGGATGGGTCAGATACGCAGTATTTT. Translating gives CASSLQAGDGSDTQYF.